The clone carrying this TCR beta chain was seen repeatedly, ten times or more. Antigen unknown. Molecular barcoding with unique molecular identifiers was used for the TCRbeta library. MiXCR was run by TCRdb on the PCR reads, yielding one entry per CDR3 protein. The repertoire has fewer than 550,000 distinct CDR3 sequences, about 11% of them found once; the top ten carry around 2%. The CDR3 extends over 17 amino acids. CDR1 MNHEY and CDR2 SMNVEV come from the germline V gene (reference sequence). V trimming: 9 bases; J trimming: 3 bases; junction bases outside the gene matches: 15. The data belong to a study of T-cell reconstitution after alpha-beta-depleted transplantation in children. Whole-study findings and limits: At the one-year point after transplant, T-cell counts and TCRbeta diversity were found to come mostly from T cells that had been newly produced. Elevated TCRbeta diversity at day 60 was traced, in some patients, to surviving recipient T cells and thymic progenitors. Approximately two months post-transplant, alpha-beta T cells reportedly originated from several hundred expanded graft clones.

The J gene is TRBJ2-7, the V gene TRBV27; 12 nucleotides agree with TRBD1. This receptor was taken from a child aged 2 to 10 with inherited bone marrow failure, due to receive a stem cell transplant. The specimen comprised PBMCs, sampled before TCRalphabeta/CD19-depleted stem cell transplant. CDR3 bases: TGTGCCAGGGGACAGGGGGCCGACGAGAGCCCGTTCTACGAGCAGTACTTC. It translates to CARGQGADESPFYEQYF.